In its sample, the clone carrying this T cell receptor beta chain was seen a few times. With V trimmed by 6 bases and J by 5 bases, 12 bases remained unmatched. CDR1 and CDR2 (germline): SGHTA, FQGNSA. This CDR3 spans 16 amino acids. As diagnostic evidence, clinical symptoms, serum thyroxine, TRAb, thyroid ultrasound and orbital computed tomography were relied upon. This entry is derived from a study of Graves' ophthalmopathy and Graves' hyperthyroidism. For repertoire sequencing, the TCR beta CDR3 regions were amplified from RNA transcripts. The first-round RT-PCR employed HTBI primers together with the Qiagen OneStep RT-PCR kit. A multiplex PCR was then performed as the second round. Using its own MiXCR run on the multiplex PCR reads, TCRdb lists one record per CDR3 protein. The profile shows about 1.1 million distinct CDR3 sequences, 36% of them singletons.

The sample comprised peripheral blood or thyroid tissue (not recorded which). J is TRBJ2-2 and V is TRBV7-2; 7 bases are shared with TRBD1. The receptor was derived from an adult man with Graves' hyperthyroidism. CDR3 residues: CASSSIKGAGTGELFF. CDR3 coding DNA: TGTGCCAGCAGTTCCATAAAGGGGGCAGGGACCGGGGAGCTGTTTTTT.